This TCR beta chain was captured by sequencing in a study of radiation and T cells in renal cell carcinoma. Treatment specified: 15 Gy SBRT to primary tumor, nephrectomy 4 weeks later. The CDR3 runs to 18 residues. The J segment lost 3 bases and the V segment lost 0 bases, leaving 7 bases of the junction unmatched. Germline CDR1 LGHNA, CDR2 YSLEER. Sequencing was performed with immunoSEQ multiplex PCR; in TCRdb, only in-frame clones are kept and a portion is missing. Found here are about 18,000 clones, roughly 54% of them singletons; the top ten hold 10% to 15%. Sequences were derived from tumor tissue, sampled from a patient whose treatment included radiotherapy and nephrectomy. The receptor was isolated from a man in his fifties with renal cell carcinoma. This chain joins TRBV4-3 and TRBJ2-3, with TRBD2 identical over 12 bases. In nucleotides, the CDR3 is TGCGCCAGCAGCCAAGACCCTCTAGCGGGGGGGCCAACAGATACGCAGTATTTT. Translating it yields CASSQDPLAGGPTDTQYF.